Listed below are T cell receptor beta chains from one sample, sequenced in a study of T cells after yellow fever vaccination. MiXCR was run by TCRdb on the 5' RACE reads, yielding one entry per CDR3 protein. This table has approximately 250,000 distinct CDR3 sequences, about 5.2% appearing once. The material was CD4+ T cells sorted from PBMCs, obtained on the day of the yellow fever booster vaccination. Receptors originate from a man between 18 and 35 years old who received the YFV17D yellow fever vaccine. Both conserved end residues are part of each CDR3. D genes are given only for firm matches. The size field is filled for only some rows; it gives once, few, many or a size class.

V gene,clone size,D gene,J gene,CDR3 DNA,CDR3 protein
TRBV20-1,few,TRBD2,TRBJ2-3,TGCAGCGCTATTACGGCTAGCGGGACAGATACGCAGTATTTT,CSAITASGTDTQYF
TRBV25-1,few,.,TRBJ1-6,TGTGCCAGCAGTACCGGGGGGCGGAATTCACCCCTCCACTTT,CASSTGGRNSPLHF
TRBV4-1,many,.,TRBJ1-1,TGCGCCAGCAGCCGGGAAACAGGGTATGACACTGAAGCTTTCTTT,CASSRETGYDTEAFF
TRBV5-7,many,.,TRBJ2-2,TGTGCCAGCACGAACAGGGAGAACACCGGGGAGCTGTTTTTT,CASTNRENTGELFF
TRBV6-2/TRBV6-3,few,.,TRBJ2-5,TGTGCCAGCAGTTCGCACGTTCAGGGACGAGAGACCCAGTACTTC,CASSSHVQGRETQYF
TRBV19,many,TRBD1,TRBJ2-2,TGTGCCAGTAGTAGGGGACAGGGGAGGCTCGACACCGGGGAGCTGTTTTTT,CASSRGQGRLDTGELFF
TRBV5-4,.,.,TRBJ2-3,TGTGCCAGCAGCTTGGAGGGTGGAGATACGCAGTATTTT,CASSLEGGDTQYF
TRBV7-3,many,.,TRBJ2-5,TGTGCCAGCAGCCTTGACTGGGAAGAGACCCAGTACTTC,CASSLDWEETQYF
TRBV6-5,few,.,TRBJ2-7,TGTGCCAGCAGTTCTCCGGGACAATCCTACGAGCAGTACTTC,CASSSPGQSYEQYF
TRBV6-2/TRBV6-3,.,.,TRBJ1-1,TGTGCCAGCAGTCGACCCCCGAACACTGAAGCTTTCTTT,CASSRPPNTEAFF
TRBV12-2,.,.,TRBJ1-1,TGTGCAAGTCGCTTAGCTCCAGGCAGGGCAAACACTGAAGCTTTCTTT,CASRLAPGRANTEAFF
TRBV19,few,.,TRBJ1-5,TGTGCCAGTAGTAACGGACTCAATCAGCCCCAGCATTTT,CASSNGLNQPQHF
TRBV4-1,.,.,TRBJ1-1,TGCGCCAGCAGCCCGATCTTAATTGAGAAAAACCTCATGAACACTGAAGCTTTCTTT,CASSPILIEKNLMNTEAFF
TRBV20-1,.,.,TRBJ2-6,TGCAGTGCTAGGGGGGACCTTTCTGGGGCCAACGTCCTGACTTTC,CSARGDLSGANVLTF
TRBV20-1,many,.,TRBJ2-3,TGCAGTGCTAGAGTGGGGTATTTT,CSARVGYF
TRBV9,.,TRBD1,TRBJ1-6,TGTGCCAGCAGCGTCCCAGACAGGGGGCTAAGCTCCTATAATTCACCCCTCCACTTT,CASSVPDRGLSSYNSPLHF
TRBV5-1,.,TRBD2,TRBJ2-2,TGCGCCAGCAGTTCGACTAGCGGGGGCCGGGGCCTAATCGGGGAGCTGTTTTTT,CASSSTSGGRGLIGELFF